What follows are 11 T cell receptor beta chains derived from one specimen sequenced in a study of identifying expanded T cells in peripheral blood. Repertoires were generated with immunoSEQ multiplex PCR, while TCRdb's copy carries only in-frame clones and drops some. Here the sample spans 75,000 to 95,000 clones, 80% to 90% being singletons. The sequencing sample was made of blood. These receptors all come from a person between 18 and 75 years old in good health.

This clone has a single count. The V call is TRBV11-3, the J call TRBJ2-7; 9 bases agree with TRBD1. Germline assignment: CDR1 SGHNT and CDR2 YENEEA. After removal of 0 bases from V and 5 bases from J, the junction contained 8 bases not matched to a gene. This CDR3 contains 16 residues. CDR3 nucleotides: TGTGCCAGCAGCTTAGATCCATGGACAGGGGACAACGAGCAGTACTTC. Translation gives CASSLDPWTGDNEQYF.

The table lists this clone with a few counts. This chain links TRBV18 with TRBJ1-2; 7 bases agree with TRBD1. Germline loops: CDR1 KGHSH, CDR2 LQKENI. Unmatched junction bases numbered 11, after V lost 5 bases and J lost 8 bases. This CDR3 spans 14 amino acids. The CDR3 DNA is TGTGCCAGCTCAGACGGCCCCGACAGGGTCGGCTACACCTTC. Encoded protein: CASSDGPDRVGYTF.

This clone was seen a single time. CDR3 sequence: CASSARGLNTEAFF. DNA of the CDR3: TGCGCCAGCAGCGCCCGTGGCCTGAACACTGAAGCTTTCTTT. This chain joins TRBV10-2 and TRBJ1-1, with D hard to call. The V end lost 6 bases, the J end lost 0 bases, and 11 bases lay between the germline ends. The CDR3 covers 14 residues. Per the germline V gene, CDR1 is WSHSY and CDR2 is SAAADI.

The gene calls are TRBV27 and TRBJ1-2, with D maybe TRBD1 (5 bases). The CDR3 is made up of 16 amino acids. Germline V lookup: CDR1 MNHEY, CDR2 SMNVEV (reference sequence). The V and J ends lost 4 bases and 4 bases respectively, with 19 bases between them. CDR3 sequence (DNA): TGTGCCAGCAGTTCCGCCGGGGGTGGGGGATTCTATGGCTACACCTTC. Translation: CASSSAGGGGFYGYTF.

V usage is TRBV11-3 and J usage is TRBJ2-1; 12 bases line up with TRBD2. V trimming: 5 bases; J trimming: 3 bases; junction bases outside the gene matches: 8. The CDR3 runs 17 residues. CDR1 and CDR2 from the germline V gene are SGHNT and YENEEA. The CDR3 nucleotides read TGTGCCAGCAGCCTTCGGACGACTAGCGGGGGCTACAATGAGCAGTTCTTC. Its protein product is CASSLRTTSGGYNEQFF.

This clone was observed a single time. This sequence joins TRBV4-1 and TRBJ1-2, with 8 bases fitting TRBD1. J was trimmed by 4 bases and V by 3 bases; bases with no gene match: 10. Germline-derived CDR1 and CDR2 are MGHRA and YSYEKL. This CDR3 contains 16 residues. CDR3 in amino acids: CASSHPGGQAVYGYTF. The CDR3 DNA is TGCGCCAGCAGCCACCCGGGGGGACAGGCGGTCTATGGCTACACCTTC.

The sample holds one count of this clone. The chain joins TRBV5-4 to TRBJ2-7; D may be TRBD1 (6 bases). CDR1 is SGHNT and CDR2 is YYREEE in the germline V gene (reference sequence). Trimming stripped 4 bases from V and 6 bases from J, with 11 bases between. The CDR3 covers 12 residues. The CDR3 is CASSQGPGEQYF. As DNA, the CDR3 is TGTGCCAGCAGCCAGGGGCCGGGCGAGCAGTACTTC.

This clone came up many times. V is TRBV30 and J is TRBJ1-3; D ambiguous. The ends were cut back, 7 bases at V and 0 bases at J, with 13 bases in the middle. The CDR3 sequence is 14 residues long. Germline V gene data show CDR1 as GTSNPN and CDR2 as SVGIG (reference sequence). The CDR3 region is CALLLSRSGNTIYF. The CDR3 DNA reads TGTGCCTTATTACTTTCCCGCTCTGGAAACACCATATATTTT.

This clone was counted a few times. The gene calls are TRBV28 and TRBJ1-2, with D maybe TRBD1 (5 bases). The CDR3 is made up of 12 amino acids. Germline V lookup: CDR1 MDHEN, CDR2 SYDVKM. The V gene lost 4 bases and the J gene lost 4 bases, with 7 bases spanning the gap. The CDR3 DNA reads as TGTGCCAGCAGTTATCAGGGCTATGGCTACACCTTC. This translates into CASSYQGYGYTF.

This sequence joins TRBV11-3 and TRBJ1-1; TRBD1 is a possible D gene (5 bases). V lost 5 bases and J lost 1, with 11 bases in between. The CDR3 spans 14 residues. From germline, CDR1 is SGHNT and CDR2 YENEEA. CDR3 amino acids: CASSPMGGNTEAFF. CDR3 DNA: TGTGCCAGCAGCCCCATGGGGGGGAACACTGAAGCTTTCTTT.

The J gene is TRBJ2-7, the V gene TRBV11-2, with D perhaps TRBD1 (5 bases). This CDR3 contains 11 residues. Deletions cut 4 bases from V and 4 bases from J, with 5 bases between. Germline loops: CDR1 SGHAT, CDR2 FQNNGV. DNA of the CDR3: TGTGCCAGCAGCTCAGGGTACGAGCAGTACTTC. It translates to CASSSGYEQYF.